This TCR beta chain was recorded in a study of cytomegalovirus exposure and HLA in healthy donors. General study points: Testing in vitro showed a few CMV-associated chains specific for CMV antigens.

Notes on this clone: Its antigen is currently unknown.

PCR used 60 Vbeta primers and 13 Jbeta primers. Libraries were prepared by immunoSEQ multiplex PCR; TCRdb keeps only in-frame clonotypes and omits some of them. Of roughly 110,000 clones in the sample, about four fifths were seen once. V lost 5 bases to trimming and J lost 0 bases; unmatched junction nucleotides: 6. Germline V lookup: CDR1 PRHDT, CDR2 FYEKMQ (reference sequence). The CDR3 is 17 residues long. The chain couples TRBV13 to TRBJ2-7; TRBD2 matches 14 bases. The sample was PBMCs. This clonotype was sampled from a man aged 25 to 40 in good health and CMV-seropositive. This CDR3 reads CASSRDGLAGGSYEQYF. DNA of the CDR3: TGTGCCAGCAGCCGGGACGGACTAGCGGGGGGCTCCTACGAGCAGTACTTC.